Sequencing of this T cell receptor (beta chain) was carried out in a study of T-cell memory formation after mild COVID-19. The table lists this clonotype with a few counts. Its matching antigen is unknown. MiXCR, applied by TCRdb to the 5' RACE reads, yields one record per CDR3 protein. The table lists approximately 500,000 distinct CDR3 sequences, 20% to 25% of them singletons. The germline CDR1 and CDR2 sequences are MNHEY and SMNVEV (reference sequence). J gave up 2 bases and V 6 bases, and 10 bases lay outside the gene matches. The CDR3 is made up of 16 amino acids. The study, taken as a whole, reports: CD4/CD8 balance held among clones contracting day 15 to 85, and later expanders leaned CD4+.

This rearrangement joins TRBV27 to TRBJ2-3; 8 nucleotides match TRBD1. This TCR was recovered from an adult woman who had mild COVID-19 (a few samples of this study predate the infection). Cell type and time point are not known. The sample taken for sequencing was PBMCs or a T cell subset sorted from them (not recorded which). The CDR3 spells CASRTRTGSFTDTQYF. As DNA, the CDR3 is TGTGCCAGCAGAACTCGGACAGGGAGTTTCACAGATACGCAGTATTTT.